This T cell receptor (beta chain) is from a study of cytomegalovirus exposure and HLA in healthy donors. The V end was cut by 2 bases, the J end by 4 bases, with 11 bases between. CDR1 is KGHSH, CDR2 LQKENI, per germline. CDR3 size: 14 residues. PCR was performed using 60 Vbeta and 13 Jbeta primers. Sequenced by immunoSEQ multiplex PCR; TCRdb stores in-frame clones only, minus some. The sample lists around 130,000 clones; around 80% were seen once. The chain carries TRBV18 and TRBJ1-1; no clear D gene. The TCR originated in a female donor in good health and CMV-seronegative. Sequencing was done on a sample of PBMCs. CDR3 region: CASSPTGGSTEAFF. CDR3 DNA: TGTGCCAGCTCACCAACGGGAGGGAGCACTGAAGCTTTCTTT.